These T cell receptor beta chains were read from a single sample in a study of control samples from healthy donors and cancer patients. The repertoire was sequenced with immunoSEQ multiplex PCR; TCRdb's copy has only in-frame clones and lacks some. This sample has 200,000 or so clones, with roughly nine tenths found just once. The sequenced sample consisted of blood. These receptors all come from a man between 25 and 39 years old in good health. Each CDR3 is given with its conserved first and last residue. A D gene is named only where the DNA matches it firmly. Clone size appears in some rows only: once, few, many, or a class for an expanded clone.

>TRBV11-1|TRBD1|TRBJ1-1|-
TGTGCCAGCAGCAAATTCGAGGGGGCGGTGAGCACTGAAGCTTTCTTT
CASSKFEGAVSTEAFF
>TRBV19|-|TRBJ1-4|-
TGTGCCAGTAGTATGGGAACGGCTCCTGAAAAACTGTTTTTT
CASSMGTAPEKLFF
>TRBV3-1/TRBV3-2|TRBD2|TRBJ2-7|-
TGTGCCAGCAGCCAAGATTTAGCGGGGGCCTACGAGCAGTACTTC
CASSQDLAGAYEQYF
>TRBV3-1/TRBV3-2|-|TRBJ1-2|once
TGTGCCAGCAGCCCAAGGGGATCTCTTGGCTACACCTTC
CASSPRGSLGYTF
>TRBV5-1|-|TRBJ1-2|-
TGCGCCAGCAGCTTCACAGGGATCGGTGGCTACACCTTC
CASSFTGIGGYTF
>TRBV27|-|TRBJ1-5|-
TGTGCCAGCAGTTCAGGACGTCATAGCAATCAGCCCCAGCATTTT
CASSSGRHSNQPQHF
>TRBV7-5|-|TRBJ1-4|-
TGTGTCAGAAGTCCCGCTCCATTATTTTTT
CVRSPAPLFF
>TRBV4-1|-|TRBJ2-7|-
TGCGCCAGCAGCCAAAGTGTGGCAGGCGCCTACGAGCAGTACTTC
CASSQSVAGAYEQYF
>TRBV4-2|-|TRBJ1-2|once
TGTGCCAGCAGTCCAAGGCTTGGGGTTTATGGCTACACCTTC
CASSPRLGVYGYTF
>TRBV19|TRBD2|TRBJ2-2|-
TGTGCCAGTAGTGGGACTAGCGGGGGCCTTATGAGGGAGCTGTTTTTT
CASSGTSGGLMRELFF
>TRBV3-1/TRBV3-2|-|TRBJ2-3|few
TGTGCCAGCAGCCAAGACGGGGGCAGTGCTAGCACAGATACGCAGTATTTT
CASSQDGGSASTDTQYF
>TRBV10-1|-|TRBJ1-2|-
TGCGCCAGCACCACCCCGGGGTCGGGCGGTCCTCGTTATGGCTACACCTTC
CASTTPGSGGPRYGYTF
>TRBV11-2|TRBD1|TRBJ2-1|-
TGTGCCAGCAGTCAGGGGGGCAGGGGGCTATTCTTC
CASSQGGRGLFF
>TRBV19|-|TRBJ2-3|-
TGTGCCAGTAGTATTATCCCCGATACGCAGTATTTT
CASSIIPDTQYF
>TRBV15|-|TRBJ1-4|-
TGTGCCACCAGCAGAGGAACCCAGGGAGGGCAAGGTGAAAAACTGTTTTTT
CATSRGTQGGQGEKLFF
>TRBV27|-|TRBJ2-3|-
TGTGCCAGCAGTTTCGTCAGCACAGATACGCAGTATTTT
CASSFVSTDTQYF
>TRBV7-8|TRBD2|TRBJ2-3|once
TGTGCCAGCAGCCCTACCTACGGGGGGGATACGCAGTATTTT
CASSPTYGGDTQYF
>TRBV5-6|-|TRBJ1-2|once
TGTGCCAGCAGCCGCCCGGTGGGGGGCGCGGTCTATGGCTACACCTTC
CASSRPVGGAVYGYTF
>TRBV24-1|-|TRBJ1-2|-
TGTGCCACCAGTGAGGCTAACTATGGCTACACCTTC
CATSEANYGYTF
>TRBV12-5|TRBD2|TRBJ2-7|-
TGTGCTAGTGGTGAGACTAGCGGGGGGCCCTCCTACGAGCAGTACTTC
CASGETSGGPSYEQYF
>TRBV6-5|-|TRBJ2-3|-
TGTGCCAGCAGTTACTCAAGGACCCCCACAGATACGCAGTATTTT
CASSYSRTPTDTQYF
>TRBV30|TRBD1|TRBJ1-3|-
TGTGCCTGGAGAGCGATAGGACAGGTGACGGGCACCATATATTTT
CAWRAIGQVTGTIYF
>TRBV5-6|TRBD1|TRBJ1-2|once
TGTGCCAGCAGTTTAAACAGGGGCTATGGCTACACCTTC
CASSLNRGYGYTF
>TRBV29-1|-|TRBJ1-1|-
TGCAGCGTTGAAGGGGCCCTGAGGAACACTGAAGCTTTCTTT
CSVEGALRNTEAFF
>TRBV5-1|TRBD2|TRBJ2-2|once
TGCGCCAGCAGCGCCGGACTAGCGGGGAACACCGGGGAGCTGTTTTTT
CASSAGLAGNTGELFF
>TRBV27|-|TRBJ1-2|-
TGTGCCAGCAGTCCCAGGGCTTTAAGCGATGGCTACACCTTC
CASSPRALSDGYTF
>TRBV6-5|-|TRBJ1-2|-
TGTGCCAGCAGCCTAGTGTCAGGGAACGAGGGCTACACCTTC
CASSLVSGNEGYTF
>TRBV19|TRBD1|TRBJ2-1|-
TGTGCCAGTAGTATTGGCGGCGGATTTGGACAGGGTAAGTACAATGAGCAGTTCTTC
CASSIGGGFGQGKYNEQFF
>TRBV2|-|TRBJ2-7|-
TGTGCCAGCAGTGATTTGGCAGAGTCCTACGAGCAGTACTTC
CASSDLAESYEQYF
>TRBV5-3|-|TRBJ1-4|-
TGTGCCAGAAGCTGGCCCCCCCCACGGGCCCCTGACGAAAAACTGTTTTTT
CARSWPPPRAPDEKLFF
>TRBV10-3|-|TRBJ1-2|-
TGTGCCACCAGTTCGTCCGGGACAACTAACTATGGCTACACCTTC
CATSSSGTTNYGYTF
>TRBV27|-|TRBJ1-2|once
TGTGCCAGCAGTCCCCGGGCCCCGGGCAGCGGCTATGGCTACACCTTC
CASSPRAPGSGYGYTF
>TRBV10-3|TRBD2|TRBJ2-7|-
TGTGCCATCAGCCTGACTAGCGGAACCTACGAGCAGTACTTC
CAISLTSGTYEQYF
>TRBV11-2|TRBD1|TRBJ2-7|-
TGTGCCAGCAGCCGGAACAGGGGGGAGCAGTACTTC
CASSRNRGEQYF
>TRBV7-9|-|TRBJ2-7|-
TGTGCCAGCAGCTTAACGAACAGTAACTCCTACGAGCAGTACTTC
CASSLTNSNSYEQYF
>TRBV27|-|TRBJ1-3|-
TGTGCCAGCAGTCACCAACCGCATGGAAACACCATATATTTT
CASSHQPHGNTIYF
>TRBV30|-|TRBJ1-1|few
TGTGCCTGGAGCCTCGGAGGTTCGCTCCAGGGAGCTTTCTTT
CAWSLGGSLQGAFF
>TRBV27|-|TRBJ2-3|-
TGTGCCAGCAATCTCCGGGTTGGGGTGACAGATACGCAGTATTTT
CASNLRVGVTDTQYF
>TRBV2|-|TRBJ2-7|-
TGTGCCAGCAGTGTGATAGCGTCCGGGCAGTACTTC
CASSVIASGQYF
>TRBV19|-|TRBJ1-5|-
TGTGCCAGTAGCCTGACACCGAAGGGCAATCAGCCCCAGCATTTT
CASSLTPKGNQPQHF
>TRBV18|TRBD1|TRBJ2-2|-
TGTGCCAGCTCACCCGGACAGGGGTGGAACACCGGGGAGCTGTTTTTT
CASSPGQGWNTGELFF
>TRBV5-1|-|TRBJ2-2|-
TGCGCCAGCAGCCGAGCGACAGGGAACACCGGGGAGCTGTTTTTT
CASSRATGNTGELFF
>TRBV6-1|-|TRBJ2-7|-
TGTGCCAGCAGTGAGTCAGGGGCGCGGGAGCAGTACTTC
CASSESGAREQYF